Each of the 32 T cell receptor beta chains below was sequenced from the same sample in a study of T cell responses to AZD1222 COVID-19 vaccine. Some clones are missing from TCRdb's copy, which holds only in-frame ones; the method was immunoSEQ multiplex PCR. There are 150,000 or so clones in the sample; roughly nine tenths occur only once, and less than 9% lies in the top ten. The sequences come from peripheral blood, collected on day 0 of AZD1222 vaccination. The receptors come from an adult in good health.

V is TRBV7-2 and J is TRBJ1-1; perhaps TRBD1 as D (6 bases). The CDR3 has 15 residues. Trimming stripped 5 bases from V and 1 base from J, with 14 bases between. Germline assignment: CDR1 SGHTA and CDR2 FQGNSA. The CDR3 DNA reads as TGTGCCAGCAGCCCAAGACAGGAAGGGAACACTGAAGCTTTCTTT. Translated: CASSPRQEGNTEAFF.

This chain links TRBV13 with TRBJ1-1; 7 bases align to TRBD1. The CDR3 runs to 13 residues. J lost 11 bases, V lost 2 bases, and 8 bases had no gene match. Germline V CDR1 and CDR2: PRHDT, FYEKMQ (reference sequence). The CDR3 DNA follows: TGTGCCAGCAGCTTAAGGGACAGAGTCCGCGCTTTCTTT. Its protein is CASSLRDRVRAFF.

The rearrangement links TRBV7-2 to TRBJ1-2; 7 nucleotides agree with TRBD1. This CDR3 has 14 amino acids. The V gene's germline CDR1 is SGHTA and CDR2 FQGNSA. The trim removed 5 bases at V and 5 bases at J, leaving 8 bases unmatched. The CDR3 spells CASSPTDRHYGYTF. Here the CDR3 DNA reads TGTGCCAGCAGCCCGACGGACAGGCATTATGGCTACACCTTC.

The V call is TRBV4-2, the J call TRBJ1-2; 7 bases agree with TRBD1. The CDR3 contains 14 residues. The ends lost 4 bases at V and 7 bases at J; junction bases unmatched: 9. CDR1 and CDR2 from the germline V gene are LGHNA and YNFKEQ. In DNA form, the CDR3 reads TGTGCCAGCAGCCTTGACGGACAGGAAAGTGGCTACACCTTC. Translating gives CASSLDGQESGYTF.

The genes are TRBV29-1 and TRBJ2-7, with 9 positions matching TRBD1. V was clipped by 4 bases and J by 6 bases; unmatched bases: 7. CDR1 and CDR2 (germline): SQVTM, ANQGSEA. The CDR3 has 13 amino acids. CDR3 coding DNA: TGCAGCGTTGCCCCGGGACAGGGACTCGAGCAGTACTTC. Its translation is CSVAPGQGLEQYF.

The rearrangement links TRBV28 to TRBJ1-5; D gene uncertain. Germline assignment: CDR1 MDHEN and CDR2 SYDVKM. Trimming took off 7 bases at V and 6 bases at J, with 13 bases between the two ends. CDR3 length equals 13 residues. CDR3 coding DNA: TGTGCCAGCAAACGGCGGGGTTCTCAGCCCCAGCATTTT. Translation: CASKRRGSQPQHF.

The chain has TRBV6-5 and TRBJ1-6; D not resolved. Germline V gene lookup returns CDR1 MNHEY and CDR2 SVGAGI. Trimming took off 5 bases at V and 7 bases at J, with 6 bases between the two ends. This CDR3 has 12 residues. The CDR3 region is CASSTENSPLHF. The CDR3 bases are TGTGCCAGCAGTACCGAGAATTCACCCCTCCACTTT.

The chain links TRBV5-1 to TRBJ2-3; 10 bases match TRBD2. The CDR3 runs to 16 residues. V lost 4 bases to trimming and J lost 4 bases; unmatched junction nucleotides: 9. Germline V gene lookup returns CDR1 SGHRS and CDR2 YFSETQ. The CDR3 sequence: CASSLIRAGGPDTQYF. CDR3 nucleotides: TGCGCCAGCAGCCTCATAAGAGCGGGGGGGCCAGATACGCAGTATTTT.

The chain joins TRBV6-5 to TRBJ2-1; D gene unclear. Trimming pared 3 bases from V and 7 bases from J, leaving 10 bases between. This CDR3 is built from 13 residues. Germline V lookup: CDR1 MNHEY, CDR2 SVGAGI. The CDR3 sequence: CASSYPPGNEQFF. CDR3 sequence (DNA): TGTGCCAGCAGTTATCCCCCTGGGAATGAGCAGTTCTTC.

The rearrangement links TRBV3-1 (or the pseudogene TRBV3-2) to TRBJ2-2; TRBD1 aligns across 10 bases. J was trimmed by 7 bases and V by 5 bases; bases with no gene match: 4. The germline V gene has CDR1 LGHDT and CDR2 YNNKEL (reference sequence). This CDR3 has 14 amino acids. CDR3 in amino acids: CASSTGQGLGELFF. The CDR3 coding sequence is TGTGCCAGCAGCACGGGACAGGGGCTCGGGGAGCTGTTTTTT.

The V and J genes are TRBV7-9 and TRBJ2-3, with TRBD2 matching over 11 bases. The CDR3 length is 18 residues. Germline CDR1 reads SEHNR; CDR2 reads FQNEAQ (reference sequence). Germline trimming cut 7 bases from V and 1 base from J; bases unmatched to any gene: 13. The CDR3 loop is CASTPGTSGRGGTDTQYF. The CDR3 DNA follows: TGTGCCAGCACCCCGGGGACTAGCGGAAGGGGGGGCACAGATACGCAGTATTTT.

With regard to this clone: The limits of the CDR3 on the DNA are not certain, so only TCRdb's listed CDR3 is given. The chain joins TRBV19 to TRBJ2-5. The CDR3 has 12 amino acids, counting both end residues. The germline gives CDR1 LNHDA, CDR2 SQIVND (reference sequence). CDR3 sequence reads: CASSTSGQTQYF.

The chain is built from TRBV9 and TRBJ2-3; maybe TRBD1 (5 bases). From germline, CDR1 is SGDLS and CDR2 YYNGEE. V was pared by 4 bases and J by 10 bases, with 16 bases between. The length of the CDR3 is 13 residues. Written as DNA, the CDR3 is TGTGCCAGCAGCACACCAGACAGACCCGCGCAGTATTTT. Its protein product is CASSTPDRPAQYF.

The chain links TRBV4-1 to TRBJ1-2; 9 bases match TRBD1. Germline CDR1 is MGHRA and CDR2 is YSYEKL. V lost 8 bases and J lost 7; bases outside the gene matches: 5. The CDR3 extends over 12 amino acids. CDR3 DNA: TGCGCCAGCCGGGGACAGGGTGGTGGCTACACCTTC. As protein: CASRGQGGGYTF.

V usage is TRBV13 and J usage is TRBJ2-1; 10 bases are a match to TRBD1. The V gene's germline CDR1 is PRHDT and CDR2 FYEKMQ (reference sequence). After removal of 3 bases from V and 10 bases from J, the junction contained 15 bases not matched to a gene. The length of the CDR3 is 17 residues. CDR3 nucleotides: TGTGCCAGCAGCTTGGACAGGGGGTCGGCGGGGGTCGTGGAGCAGTTCTTC. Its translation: CASSLDRGSAGVVEQFF.

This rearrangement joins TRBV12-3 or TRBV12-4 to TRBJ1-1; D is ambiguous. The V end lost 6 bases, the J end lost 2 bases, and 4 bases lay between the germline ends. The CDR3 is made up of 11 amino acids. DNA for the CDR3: TGTGCCAGCAGGCAAAACACTGAAGCTTTCTTT. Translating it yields CASRQNTEAFF.

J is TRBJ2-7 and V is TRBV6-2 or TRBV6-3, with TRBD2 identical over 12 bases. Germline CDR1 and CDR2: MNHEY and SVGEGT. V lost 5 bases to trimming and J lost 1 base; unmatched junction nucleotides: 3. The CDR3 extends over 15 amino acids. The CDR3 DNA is TGTGCCAGCAGTAATGGACTAGCGGGGTCCTACGAGCAGTACTTC. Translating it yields CASSNGLAGSYEQYF.

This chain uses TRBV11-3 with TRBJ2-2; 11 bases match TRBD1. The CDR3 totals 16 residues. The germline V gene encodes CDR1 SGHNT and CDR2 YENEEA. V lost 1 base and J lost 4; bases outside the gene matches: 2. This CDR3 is CASSLGGTGGTGELFF. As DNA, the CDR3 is TGTGCCAGCAGCTTAGGTGGGACAGGGGGCACCGGGGAGCTGTTTTTT.

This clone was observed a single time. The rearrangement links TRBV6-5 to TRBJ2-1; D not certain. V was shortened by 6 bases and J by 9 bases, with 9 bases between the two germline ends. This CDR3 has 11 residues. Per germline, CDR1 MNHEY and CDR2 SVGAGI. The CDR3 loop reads CASRRGLEQFF. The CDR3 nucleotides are TGTGCCAGCAGGCGAGGCCTTGAGCAGTTCTTC.

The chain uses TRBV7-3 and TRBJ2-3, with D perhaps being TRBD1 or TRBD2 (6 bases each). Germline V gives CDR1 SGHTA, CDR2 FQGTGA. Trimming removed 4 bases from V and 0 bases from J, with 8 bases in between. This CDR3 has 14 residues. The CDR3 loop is CASSSGASTDTQYF. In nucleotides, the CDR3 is TGTGCCAGCAGCTCGGGGGCAAGCACAGATACGCAGTATTTT.

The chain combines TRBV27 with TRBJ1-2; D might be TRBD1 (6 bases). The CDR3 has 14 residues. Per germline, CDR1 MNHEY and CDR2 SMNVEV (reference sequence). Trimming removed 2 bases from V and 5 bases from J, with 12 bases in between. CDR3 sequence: CASSLSQGWYGYTF. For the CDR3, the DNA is TGTGCCAGCAGTTTAAGCCAGGGGTGGTATGGCTACACCTTC.

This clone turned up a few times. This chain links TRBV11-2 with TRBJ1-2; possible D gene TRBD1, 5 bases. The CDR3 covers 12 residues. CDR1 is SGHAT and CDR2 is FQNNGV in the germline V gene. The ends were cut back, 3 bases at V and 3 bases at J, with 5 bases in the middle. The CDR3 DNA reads TGTGCCAGCAGCTTGGGGGACTATGGCTACACCTTC. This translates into CASSLGDYGYTF.

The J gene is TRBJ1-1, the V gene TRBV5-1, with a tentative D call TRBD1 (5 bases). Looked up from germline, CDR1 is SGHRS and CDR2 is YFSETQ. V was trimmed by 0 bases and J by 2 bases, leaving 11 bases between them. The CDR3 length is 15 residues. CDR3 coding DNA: TGCGCCAGCAGCTTGGCTCCAGGGATAAACACTGAAGCTTTCTTT. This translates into CASSLAPGINTEAFF.

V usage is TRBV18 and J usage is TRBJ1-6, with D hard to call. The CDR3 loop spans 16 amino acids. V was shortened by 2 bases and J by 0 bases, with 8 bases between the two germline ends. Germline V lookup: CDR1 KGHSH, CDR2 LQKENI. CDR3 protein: CASSPGPSSYNSPLHF. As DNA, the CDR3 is TGTGCCAGCTCACCAGGGCCTAGCTCCTATAATTCACCCCTCCACTTT. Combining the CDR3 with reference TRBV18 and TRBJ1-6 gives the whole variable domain NAGVMQNPRHLVRRRGQEARLRCSPMKGHSHVYWYRQLPEEGLKFMVYLQKENIIDESGMPKERFSAEFPKEGPSILRIQQVVRGDSAAYFCASSPGPSSYNSPLHFGNGTRLTVT.

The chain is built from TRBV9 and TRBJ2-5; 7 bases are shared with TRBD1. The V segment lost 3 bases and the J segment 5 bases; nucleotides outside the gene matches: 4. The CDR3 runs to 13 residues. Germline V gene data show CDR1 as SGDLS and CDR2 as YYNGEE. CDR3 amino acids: CASSATGAETQYF. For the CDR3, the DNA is TGTGCCAGCAGCGCCACAGGGGCGGAGACCCAGTACTTC.

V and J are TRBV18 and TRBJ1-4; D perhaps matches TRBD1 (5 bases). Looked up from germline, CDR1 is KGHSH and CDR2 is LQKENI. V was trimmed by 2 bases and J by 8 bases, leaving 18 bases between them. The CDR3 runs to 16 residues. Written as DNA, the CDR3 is TGTGCCAGCTCACCAACAGGAGGTAGAGTTCGGGAAAAACTGTTTTTT. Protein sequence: CASSPTGGRVREKLFF.

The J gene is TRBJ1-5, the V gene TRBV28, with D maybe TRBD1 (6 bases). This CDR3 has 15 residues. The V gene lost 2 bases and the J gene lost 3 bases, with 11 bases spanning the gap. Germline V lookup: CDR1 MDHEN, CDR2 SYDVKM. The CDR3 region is CASSLLRGANQPQHF. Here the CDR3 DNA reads TGTGCCAGCAGTTTACTCAGGGGCGCCAATCAGCCCCAGCATTTT. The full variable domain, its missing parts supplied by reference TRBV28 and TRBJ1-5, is DVKVTQSSRYLVKRTGEKVFLECVQDMDHENMFWYRQDPGLGLRLIYFSYDVKMKEKGDIPEGYSVSREKKERFSLILESASTNQTSMYLCASSLLRGANQPQHFGDGTRLSIL.

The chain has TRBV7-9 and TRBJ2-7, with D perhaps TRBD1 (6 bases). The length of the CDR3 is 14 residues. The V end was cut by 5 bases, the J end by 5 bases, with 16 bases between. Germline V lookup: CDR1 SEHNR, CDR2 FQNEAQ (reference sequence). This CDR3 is CASSPGGELNEQYF. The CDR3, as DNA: TGTGCCAGCAGCCCTGGGGGCGAATTGAACGAGCAGTACTTC.

CDR3 in amino acids: CASSVVSGGAGEQFF. Written as DNA, the CDR3 is TGTGCCAGCAGCGTAGTCAGCGGGGGGGCCGGTGAGCAGTTCTTC. The V gene is TRBV9, the J gene TRBJ2-1, with 10 positions matching TRBD2. V dropped 0 bases and J dropped 9; count of bases not matched to a gene: 6. This CDR3 comprises 15 residues. The germline CDR1 and CDR2 sequences are SGDLS and YYNGEE.

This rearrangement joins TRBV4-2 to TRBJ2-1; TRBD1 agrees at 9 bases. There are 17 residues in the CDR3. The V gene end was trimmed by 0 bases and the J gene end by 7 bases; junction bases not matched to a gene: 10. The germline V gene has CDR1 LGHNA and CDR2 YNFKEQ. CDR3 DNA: TGTGCCAGCAGCCAAGACGAACCCGGGACAGGGCCGAATGAGCAGTTCTTC. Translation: CASSQDEPGTGPNEQFF.

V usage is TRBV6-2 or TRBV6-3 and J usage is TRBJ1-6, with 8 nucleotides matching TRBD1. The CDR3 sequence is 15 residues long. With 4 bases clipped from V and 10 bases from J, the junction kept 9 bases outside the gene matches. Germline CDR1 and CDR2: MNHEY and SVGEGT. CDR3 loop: CASSLGTGGWSPLHF. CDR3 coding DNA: TGTGCCAGCAGTTTGGGTACAGGGGGTTGGTCACCCCTCCACTTT.

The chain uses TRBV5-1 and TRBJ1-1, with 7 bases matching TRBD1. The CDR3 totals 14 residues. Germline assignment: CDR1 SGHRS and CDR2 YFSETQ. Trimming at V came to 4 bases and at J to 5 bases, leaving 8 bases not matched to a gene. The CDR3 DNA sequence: TGCGCCAGCAGCCCGACAGGGATGGGGACTGAAGCTTTCTTT. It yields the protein CASSPTGMGTEAFF.